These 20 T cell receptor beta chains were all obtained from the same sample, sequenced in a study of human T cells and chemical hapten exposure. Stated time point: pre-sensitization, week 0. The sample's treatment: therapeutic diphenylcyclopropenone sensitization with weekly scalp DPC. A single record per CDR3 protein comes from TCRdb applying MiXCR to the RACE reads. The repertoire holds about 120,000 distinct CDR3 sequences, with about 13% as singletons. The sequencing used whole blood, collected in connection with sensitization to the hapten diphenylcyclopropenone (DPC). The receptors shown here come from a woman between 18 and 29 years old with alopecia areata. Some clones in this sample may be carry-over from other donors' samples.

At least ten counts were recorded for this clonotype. CDR3 DNA sequence: TGTGCCAGCAGCTTAGCGTTGATGAACACTGAAGCTTTCTTT. Translated: CASSLALMNTEAFF. The V call is TRBV7-2, the J call TRBJ1-1; unclear D gene. CDR1 is SGHTA, CDR2 FQGNSA, per germline. The V and J ends lost 0 bases and 0 bases respectively, with 5 bases between them. The CDR3 has 14 residues. Variable domain in full (rest from reference TRBV7-2 and TRBJ1-1): GAGVSQSPSNKVTEKGKDVELRCDPISGHTALYWYRQSLGQGLEFLIYFQGNSAPDKSGLPSDRFSAERTGGSVSTLTIQRTQQEDSAVYLCASSLALMNTEAFFGQGTRLTVV.

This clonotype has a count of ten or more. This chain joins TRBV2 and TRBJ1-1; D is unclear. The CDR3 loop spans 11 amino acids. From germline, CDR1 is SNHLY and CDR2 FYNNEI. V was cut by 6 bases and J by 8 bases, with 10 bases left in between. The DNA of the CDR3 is TGTGCCAGCAGCCGCCTTTACGAAGCTTTCTTT. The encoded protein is CASSRLYEAFF.

Here the CDR3 DNA reads TGTGCCAGCTCAGTGGACAGGGGGAACTCCTACGAGCAGTACTTC. It yields the protein CASSVDRGNSYEQYF. The V gene is TRBV18, the J gene TRBJ2-7; 10 nucleotides align to TRBD1. The CDR3 consists of 15 residues. J was trimmed by 0 bases and V by 5 bases; bases with no gene match: 4. CDR1 is KGHSH and CDR2 is LQKENI in the germline V gene.

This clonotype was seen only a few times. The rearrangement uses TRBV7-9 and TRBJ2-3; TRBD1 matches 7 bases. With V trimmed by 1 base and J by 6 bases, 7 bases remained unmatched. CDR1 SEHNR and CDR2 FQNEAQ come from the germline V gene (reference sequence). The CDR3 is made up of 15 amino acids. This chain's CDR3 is CASSLGQGLIDTQYF. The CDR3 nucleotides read TGTGCCAGCAGCTTAGGACAGGGTCTGATCGATACGCAGTATTTT.

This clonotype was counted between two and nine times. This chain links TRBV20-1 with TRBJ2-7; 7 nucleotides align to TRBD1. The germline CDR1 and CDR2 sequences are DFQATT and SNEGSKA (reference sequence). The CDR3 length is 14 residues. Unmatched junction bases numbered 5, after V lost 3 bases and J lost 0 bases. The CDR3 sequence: CSARPGQTSYEQYF. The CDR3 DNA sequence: TGCAGTGCTAGGCCGGGACAGACCTCCTACGAGCAGTACTTC.

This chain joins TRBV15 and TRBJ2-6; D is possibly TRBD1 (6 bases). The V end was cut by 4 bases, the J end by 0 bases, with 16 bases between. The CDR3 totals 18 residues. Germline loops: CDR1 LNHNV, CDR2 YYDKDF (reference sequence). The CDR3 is CATSTSPGHLSGANVLTF. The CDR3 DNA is TGTGCCACCAGCACTTCACCGGGACACCTCTCTGGGGCCAACGTCCTGACTTTC.

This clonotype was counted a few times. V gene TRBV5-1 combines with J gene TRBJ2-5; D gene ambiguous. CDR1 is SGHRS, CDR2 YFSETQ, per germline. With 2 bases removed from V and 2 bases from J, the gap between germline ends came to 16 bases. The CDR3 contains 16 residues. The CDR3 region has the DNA TGCGCCAGCAGCTTTTCCTCGGGCTCACCTCAAGAGACCCAGTACTTC. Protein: CASSFSSGSPQETQYF. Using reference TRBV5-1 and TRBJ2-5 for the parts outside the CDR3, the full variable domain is KAGVTQTPRYLIKTRGQQVTLSCSPISGHRSVSWYQQTPGQGLQFLFEYFSETQRNKGNFPGRFSGRQFSNSRSEMNVSTLELGDSALYLCASSFSSGSPQETQYFGPGTRLLVL.

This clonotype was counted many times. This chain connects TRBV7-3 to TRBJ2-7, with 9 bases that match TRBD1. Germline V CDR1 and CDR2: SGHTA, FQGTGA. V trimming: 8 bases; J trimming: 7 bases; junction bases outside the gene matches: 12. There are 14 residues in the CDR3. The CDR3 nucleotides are TGTGCCAGCGGAACCGGGACAGGGTCTCGGGAGCAGTACTTC. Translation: CASGTGTGSREQYF.

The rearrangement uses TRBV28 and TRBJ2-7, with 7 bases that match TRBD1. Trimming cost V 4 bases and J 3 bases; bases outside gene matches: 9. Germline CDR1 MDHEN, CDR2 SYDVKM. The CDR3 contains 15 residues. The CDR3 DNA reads TGTGCCAGCAGTTCCTCGGCAGGGGGTCTCTACGAGCAGTACTTC. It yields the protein CASSSSAGGLYEQYF.

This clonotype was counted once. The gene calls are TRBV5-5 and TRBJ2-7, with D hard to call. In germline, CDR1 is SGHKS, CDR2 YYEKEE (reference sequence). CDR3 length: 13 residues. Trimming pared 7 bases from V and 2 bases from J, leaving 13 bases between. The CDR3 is CASGPRETYEQYF. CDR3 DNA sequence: TGTGCCAGCGGACCTCGAGAGACCTACGAGCAGTACTTC.

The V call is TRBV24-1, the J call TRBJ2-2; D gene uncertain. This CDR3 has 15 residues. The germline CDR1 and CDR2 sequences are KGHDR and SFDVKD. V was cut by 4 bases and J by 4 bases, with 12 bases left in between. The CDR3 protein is CATSDSTVFTGELFF. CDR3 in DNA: TGTGCCACCAGTGACTCAACGGTTTTCACCGGGGAGCTGTTTTTT.

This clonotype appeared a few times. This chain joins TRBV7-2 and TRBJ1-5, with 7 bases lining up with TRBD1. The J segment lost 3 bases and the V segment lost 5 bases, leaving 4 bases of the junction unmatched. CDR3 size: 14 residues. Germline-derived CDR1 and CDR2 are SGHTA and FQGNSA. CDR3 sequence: CASSARGSNQPQHF. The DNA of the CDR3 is TGTGCCAGCAGCGCCAGGGGGTCCAATCAGCCCCAGCATTTT.

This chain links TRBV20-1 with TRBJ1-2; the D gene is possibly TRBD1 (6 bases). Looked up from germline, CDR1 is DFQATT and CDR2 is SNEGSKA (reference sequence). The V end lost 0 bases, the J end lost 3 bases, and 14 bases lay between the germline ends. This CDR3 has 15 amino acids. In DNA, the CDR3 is TGCAGTGCTAGAGATAAAACAGGGAAGGACTATGGCTACACCTTC. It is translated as CSARDKTGKDYGYTF.

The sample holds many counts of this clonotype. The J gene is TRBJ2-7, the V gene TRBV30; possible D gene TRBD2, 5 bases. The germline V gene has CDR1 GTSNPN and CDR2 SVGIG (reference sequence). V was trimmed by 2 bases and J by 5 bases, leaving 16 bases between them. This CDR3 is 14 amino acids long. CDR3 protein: CAWSHHGGHHEQYF. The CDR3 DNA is TGTGCCTGGAGTCATCATGGAGGCCATCACGAGCAGTACTTC.

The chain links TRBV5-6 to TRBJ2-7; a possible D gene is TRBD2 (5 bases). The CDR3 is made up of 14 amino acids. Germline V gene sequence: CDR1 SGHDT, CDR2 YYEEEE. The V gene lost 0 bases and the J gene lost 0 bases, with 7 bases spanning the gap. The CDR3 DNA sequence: TGTGCCAGCAGCTTGGGCGCGGGCTCCTACGAGCAGTACTTC. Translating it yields CASSLGAGSYEQYF.

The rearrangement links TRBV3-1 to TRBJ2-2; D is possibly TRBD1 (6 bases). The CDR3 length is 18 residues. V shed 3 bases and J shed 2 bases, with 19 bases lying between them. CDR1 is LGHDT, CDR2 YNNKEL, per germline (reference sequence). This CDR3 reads CASSHRREIQGNTGELFF. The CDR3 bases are TGTGCCAGCAGCCACCGACGGGAAATACAGGGAAACACCGGGGAGCTGTTTTTT.

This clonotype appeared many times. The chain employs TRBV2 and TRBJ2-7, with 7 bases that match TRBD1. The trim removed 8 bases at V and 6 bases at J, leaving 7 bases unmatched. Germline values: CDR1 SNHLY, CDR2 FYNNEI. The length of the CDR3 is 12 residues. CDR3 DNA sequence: TGTGCCAGCGGAAGGGGGCCAAGCGAGCAGTACTTC. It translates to CASGRGPSEQYF.

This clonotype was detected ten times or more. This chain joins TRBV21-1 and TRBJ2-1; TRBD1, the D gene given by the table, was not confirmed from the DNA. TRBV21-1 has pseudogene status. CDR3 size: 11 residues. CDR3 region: CASSQGHEQFF. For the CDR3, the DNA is TGTGCCAGCAGCCAGGGTCATGAGCAGTTCTTC.

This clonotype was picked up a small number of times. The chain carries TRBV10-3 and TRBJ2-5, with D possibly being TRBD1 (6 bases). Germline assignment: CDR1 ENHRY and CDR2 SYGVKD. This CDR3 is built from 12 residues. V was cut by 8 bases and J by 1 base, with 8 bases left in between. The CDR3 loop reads CAIGTIQETQYF. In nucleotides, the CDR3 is TGTGCCATCGGGACAATCCAAGAGACCCAGTACTTC.

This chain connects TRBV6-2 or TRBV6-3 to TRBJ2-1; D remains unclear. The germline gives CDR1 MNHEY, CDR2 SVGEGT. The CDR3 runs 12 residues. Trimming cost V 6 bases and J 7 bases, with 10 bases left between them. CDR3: CASSHSPNEQFF. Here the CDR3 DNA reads TGTGCCAGCAGCCATTCCCCTAATGAGCAGTTCTTC.